Listed here are 3 T cell receptor beta chains from one sample, sequenced in a study of identical twins. TCRdb passed the 5' RACE reads through MiXCR, listing each CDR3 protein once. This table has 500,000 to 700,000 distinct CDR3 sequences, roughly 6.6% appearing once. These sequences were also reported in another study, on yellow fever vaccine responses in identical twins.

Sample: PBMCs. Receptors were obtained from a woman aged 18-29 years in good health.

The chain has TRBV18 and TRBJ1-2; possibly TRBD1 for D (5 bases). CDR3 length: 15 residues. Germline CDR1 and CDR2: KGHSH and LQKENI. V lost 0 bases and J 6 bases, leaving 14 bases between the germline ends. The CDR3: CASSPPGYRGDGYTF. Written as DNA, the CDR3 is TGTGCCAGCTCACCACCAGGATACCGGGGGGATGGCTACACCTTC. Full variable domain (missing parts from reference TRBV18 and TRBJ1-2): NAGVMQNPRHLVRRRGQEARLRCSPMKGHSHVYWYRQLPEEGLKFMVYLQKENIIDESGMPKERFSAEFPKEGPSILRIQQVVRGDSAAYFCASSPPGYRGDGYTFGSGTRLTVV.

This clonotype was detected many times. The chain couples TRBV3-1 to TRBJ2-7; 10 bases map to TRBD1. J was trimmed by 5 bases and V by 1 base; bases with no gene match: 5. The CDR3 consists of 15 residues. Germline lookup yields CDR1 LGHDT and CDR2 YNNKEL (reference sequence). The CDR3 DNA is TGTGCCAGCAGCCAAGGACAGGGGGCTTTCAACGAGCAGTACTTC. It encodes CASSQGQGAFNEQYF.

This clonotype was detected ten times or more. The chain has TRBV12-3 or TRBV12-4 and TRBJ2-1; D may be TRBD1 (6 bases). This CDR3 spans 14 amino acids. The V end was cut by 2 bases, the J end by 8 bases, with 13 bases between. The CDR3 DNA is TGTGCCAGCAGTTTATCAGGGGCAAAGCATGAGCAGTTCTTC. Amino acids: CASSLSGAKHEQFF.